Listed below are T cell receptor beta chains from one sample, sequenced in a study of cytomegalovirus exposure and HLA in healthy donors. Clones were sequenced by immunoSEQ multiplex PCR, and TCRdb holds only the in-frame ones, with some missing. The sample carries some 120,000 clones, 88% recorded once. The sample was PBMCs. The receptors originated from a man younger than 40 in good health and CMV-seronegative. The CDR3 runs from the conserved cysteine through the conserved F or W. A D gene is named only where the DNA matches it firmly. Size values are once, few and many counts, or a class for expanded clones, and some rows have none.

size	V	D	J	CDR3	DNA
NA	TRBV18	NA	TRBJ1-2	CASSPNFSPSGYTF	TGTGCCAGCTCACCAAATTTTAGCCCAAGTGGCTACACCTTC
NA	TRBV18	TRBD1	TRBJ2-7	CASSPGTDEQYF	TGTGCCAGCTCACCCGGGACAGACGAGCAGTACTTC
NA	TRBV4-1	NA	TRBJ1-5	CASSPGRYSNQPQHF	TGCGCCAGCAGCCCAGGGCGGTATAGCAATCAGCCCCAGCATTTT
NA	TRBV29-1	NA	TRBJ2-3	CSVRTRGGTDTQYF	TGCAGCGTTCGTACCAGGGGGGGCACAGATACGCAGTATTTT
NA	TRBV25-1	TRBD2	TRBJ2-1	CASSVTGLANNEQFF	TGTGCCAGCAGTGTTACGGGACTAGCCAACAATGAGCAGTTCTTC
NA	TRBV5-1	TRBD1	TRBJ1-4	CASSLGTGVNEKLFF	TGCGCCAGCAGCTTGGGTACAGGGGTTAATGAAAAACTGTTTTTT
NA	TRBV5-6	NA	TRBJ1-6	CASSFGSSSYNSPLHF	TGTGCCAGCAGCTTTGGGAGTAGCTCCTATAATTCACCCCTCCACTTT
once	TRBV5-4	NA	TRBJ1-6	CASSLGSPLNSPLHF	TGTGCCAGCAGCTTGGGGTCACCTCTAAATTCACCCCTCCACTTT
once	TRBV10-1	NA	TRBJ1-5	CASSESGGNQPQHF	TGCGCCAGCAGTGAGTCAGGGGGCAATCAGCCCCAGCATTTT
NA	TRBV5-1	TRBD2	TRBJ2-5	CASSLVFGGGKETQYF	TGCGCCAGCAGCTTGGTATTCGGCGGGGGGAAAGAGACCCAGTACTTC
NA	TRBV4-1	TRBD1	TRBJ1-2	CASSQVMGTGGGYGYTF	TGCGCCAGCAGCCAAGTAATGGGGACAGGGGGCGGCTATGGCTACACCTTC
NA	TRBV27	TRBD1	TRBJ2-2	CASSPAGQAGLTGELFF	TGTGCCAGCAGTCCGGCTGGACAGGCAGGTTTGACCGGGGAGCTGTTTTTT
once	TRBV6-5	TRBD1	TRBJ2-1	CASSRWTGDLNEQFF	TGTGCCAGCAGCCGTTGGACAGGCGACCTTAATGAGCAGTTCTTC
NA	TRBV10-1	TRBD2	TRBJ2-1	CASADGLAGGENEQFF	TGCGCCAGCGCCGACGGCCTAGCGGGAGGGGAAAATGAGCAGTTCTTC
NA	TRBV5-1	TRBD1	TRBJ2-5	CASSLLPGQQETQYF	TGCGCCAGCAGCTTACTACCGGGACAGCAAGAGACCCAGTACTTC
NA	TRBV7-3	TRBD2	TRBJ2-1	CASSWREGTEQFF	TGTGCCAGCAGCTGGCGGGAGGGTACTGAGCAGTTCTTC
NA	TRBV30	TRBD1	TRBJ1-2	CAWRRPGQTNYGYTF	TGTGCCTGGAGGAGGCCGGGACAGACCAACTATGGCTACACCTTC
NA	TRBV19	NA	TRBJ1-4	CASSIYPSGATNEKLFF	TGTGCCAGTAGTATTTACCCCTCGGGTGCAACTAATGAAAAACTGTTTTTT
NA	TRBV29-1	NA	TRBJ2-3	CSVVSSHSSTDTQYF	TGCAGCGTTGTTTCTAGCCATTCTAGCACAGATACGCAGTATTTT
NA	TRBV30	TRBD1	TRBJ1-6	CAGTDNNSPLHF	TGTGCCGGGACAGATAATAATTCACCCCTCCACTTT
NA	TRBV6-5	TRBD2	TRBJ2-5	CASSYDSAGEETQYF	TGTGCCAGCAGTTATGACTCGGCGGGAGAAGAGACCCAGTACTTC
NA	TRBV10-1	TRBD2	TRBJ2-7	CASSETSGGEQYF	TGCGCCAGCAGTGAGACTAGCGGCGGAGAGCAGTACTTC
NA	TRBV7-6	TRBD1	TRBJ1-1	CASSPPTGWGSEAFF	TGTGCCAGCAGCCCCCCGACAGGGTGGGGTTCTGAAGCTTTCTTT
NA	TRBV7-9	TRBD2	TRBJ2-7	CASRSGTSTEQYF	TGTGCCAGCAGGTCCGGGACTAGCACAGAGCAGTACTTC
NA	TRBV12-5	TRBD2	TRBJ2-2	CASGLPPGLADTGELFF	TGTGCTAGTGGTTTGCCCCCGGGACTAGCGGACACCGGGGAGCTGTTTTTT
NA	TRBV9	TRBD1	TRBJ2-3	CASSAVDRRGTDTQYF	TGTGCCAGCAGCGCCGTGGACAGGCGGGGCACAGATACGCAGTATTTT
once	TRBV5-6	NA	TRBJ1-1	CASSLAGQGKSVSTEAFF	TGTGCCAGCAGCTTGGCCGGCCAGGGTAAAAGTGTATCCACTGAAGCTTTCTTT
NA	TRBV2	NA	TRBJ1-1	CASILEYTEAFF	TGTGCCAGCATCCTAGAATACACTGAAGCTTTCTTT
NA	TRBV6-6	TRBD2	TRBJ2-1	CASSYRLAGDNNEQFF	TGTGCCAGCAGTTATCGACTAGCGGGAGATAACAATGAGCAGTTCTTC
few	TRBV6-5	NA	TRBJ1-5	CASSYGSPPGNQPQHF	TGTGCCAGCAGTTACGGTTCTCCCCCGGGAAATCAGCCCCAGCATTTT
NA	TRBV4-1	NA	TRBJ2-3	CASSRGFRGTDTQYF	TGCGCCAGCAGTCGAGGGTTTAGGGGGACAGATACGCAGTATTTT
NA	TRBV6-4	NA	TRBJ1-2	CASSVDSSSNYGYTF	TGTGCCAGCAGTGTCGACAGCTCCTCTAACTATGGCTACACCTTC
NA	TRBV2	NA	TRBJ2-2	CASSEWMAAGELFF	TGTGCCAGCAGTGAATGGATGGCGGCCGGGGAGCTGTTTTTT
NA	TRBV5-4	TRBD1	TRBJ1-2	CASSISGTGSANYGYTF	TGTGCCAGCAGCATCTCCGGGACAGGATCAGCTAACTATGGCTACACCTTC
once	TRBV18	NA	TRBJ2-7	CASSPPGWSYEQYF	TGTGCCAGCTCACCCCCCGGATGGAGCTACGAGCAGTACTTC
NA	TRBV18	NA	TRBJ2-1	CASSPLRQSGNEQFF	TGTGCCAGCTCACCTCTCAGGCAGAGTGGCAATGAGCAGTTCTTC
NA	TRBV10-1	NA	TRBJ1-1	CASSESIFGRGSTEAFF	TGCGCCAGCAGTGAGTCGATTTTCGGTAGGGGTTCCACTGAAGCTTTCTTT
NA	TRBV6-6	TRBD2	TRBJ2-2	CAARAGVIAGELFF	TGTGCCGCTAGGGCGGGGGTTATCGCCGGGGAGCTGTTTTTT
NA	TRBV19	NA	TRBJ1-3	CASRIGNTIYF	TGTGCCAGCAGGATTGGAAACACCATATATTTT
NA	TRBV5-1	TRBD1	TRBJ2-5	CASSGGQGAETQYF	TGCGCCAGCAGCGGGGGACAGGGGGCGGAGACCCAGTACTTC
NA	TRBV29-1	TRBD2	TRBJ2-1	CSVTSGIYEQFF	TGCAGCGTCACTAGCGGGATCTATGAGCAGTTCTTC
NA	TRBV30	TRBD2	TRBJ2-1	CAWRTVAPTSGKANEQFF	TGTGCCTGGAGGACAGTGGCCCCTACTAGCGGGAAGGCCAATGAGCAGTTCTTC
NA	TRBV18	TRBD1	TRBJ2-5	CASSRDRGQETQYF	TGTGCCAGCTCACGGGACAGGGGCCAAGAGACCCAGTACTTC
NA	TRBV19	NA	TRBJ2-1	CASSIGGVTGINEQFF	TGTGCCAGTAGTATTGGTGGGGTGACGGGAATCAATGAGCAGTTCTTC
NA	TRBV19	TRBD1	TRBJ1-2	CASRAGGYYGYTF	TGTGCCAGTAGGGCAGGGGGTTATTATGGCTACACCTTC
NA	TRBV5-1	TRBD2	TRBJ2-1	CASSADGTSGAREQFF	TGCGCCAGCAGCGCGGACGGGACTAGCGGGGCCAGGGAGCAGTTCTTC
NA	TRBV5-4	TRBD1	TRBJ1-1	CASRIRGQVGNTEAFF	TGTGCCAGCAGGATCAGGGGGCAGGTCGGGAACACTGAAGCTTTCTTT
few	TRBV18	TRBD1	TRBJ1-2	CASIYGQDPNGYTF	TGTGCCAGCATCTACGGACAGGATCCTAATGGCTACACCTTC
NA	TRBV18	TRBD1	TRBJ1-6	CASSSRGQGDSPLHF	TGTGCCAGCTCATCCCGGGGACAGGGAGACTCACCCCTCCACTTT
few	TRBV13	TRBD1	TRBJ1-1	CASSHGQGVEAFF	TGTGCCAGCAGCCATGGACAGGGGGTTGAAGCTTTCTTT
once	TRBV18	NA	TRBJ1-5	CASSPPNGDQPQHF	TGTGCCAGCTCACCACCGAACGGGGATCAGCCCCAGCATTTT